This TCR beta chain was identified during a study of blood T cell repertoires in COVID-19. Study-level background: Sources were T cells, B-cell-depleted T cells, or PBMCs; the material itself was cDNA or gDNA.

The protocol was immunoSEQ multiplex PCR, while the TCRdb copy is restricted to in-frame clones and leaves out a portion. The sample has 330,000 or so clones, around 90% seen once; the top ten hold around 10%. Patients in Seattle were enrolled during active infection, then followed longitudinally. Sequenced material: peripheral blood. The clonotype originates from a young man with COVID-19, enrolled during active disease.

The CDR3: CASSIRPGVTGANVLTF. As DNA, the CDR3 is TGTGCCAGTAGTATACGGCCAGGGGTAACTGGGGCCAACGTCCTGACTTTC. This chain uses TRBV19 with TRBJ2-6; TRBD1 is a possible D gene (6 bases). The CDR3 is 17 residues long. The V and J ends lost 2 bases and 2 bases respectively, with 13 bases between them. Germline V CDR1 and CDR2: LNHDA, SQIVND (reference sequence). The full variable domain, with the rest looked up from reference TRBV19 and TRBJ2-6, is DGGITQSPKYLFRKEGQNVTLSCEQNLNHDAMYWYRQDPGQGLRLIYYSQIVNDFQKGDIAEGYSVSREKKESFPLTVTSAQKNPTAFYLCASSIRPGVTGANVLTFGAGSRLTVL.